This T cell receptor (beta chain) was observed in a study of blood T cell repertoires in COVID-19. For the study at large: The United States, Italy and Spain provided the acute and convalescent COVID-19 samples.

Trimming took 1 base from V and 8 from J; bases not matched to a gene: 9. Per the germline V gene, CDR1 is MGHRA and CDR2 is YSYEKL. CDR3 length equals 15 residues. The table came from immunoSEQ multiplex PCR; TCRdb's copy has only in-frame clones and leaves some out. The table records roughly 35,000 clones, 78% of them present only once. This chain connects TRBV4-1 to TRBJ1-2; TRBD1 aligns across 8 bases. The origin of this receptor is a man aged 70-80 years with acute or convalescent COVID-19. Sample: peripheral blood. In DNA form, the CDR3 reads TGCGCCAGCAGCCAAGGAGACAGGGGTTCGGGGGGCTACACCTTC. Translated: CASSQGDRGSGGYTF.